Listed below are T cell receptor beta chains from one sample, sequenced in a study of radiotherapy plus CTLA-4 blockade in lung cancer. The repertoire was sequenced with immunoSEQ multiplex PCR; TCRdb's copy has only in-frame clones and lacks some. The sample holds approximately 94,000 clones, roughly 80% seen once. Sequencing used peripheral blood, obtained from a patient treated with radiotherapy plus ipilimumab. The receptors derive from a human donor with non-small cell lung cancer that progressed on radiotherapy plus ipilimumab. The CDR3 runs from the conserved cysteine through the conserved F or W. The D gene is left open where the match is weak. Where a row states a size, it is once, few, many or the class of an expanded clone; other rows omit it.

V	length	D	size	J	DNA	CDR3
TRBV7-2	13	-	once	TRBJ1-5	TGTGCCAGCGGGGTTTTCGTCGCGCAGCCCCAGCATTTT	CASGVFVAQPQHF
TRBV7-6	16	TRBD1	-	TRBJ2-1	TGTGCCAGCAGCCCAAAAACCGGACAGGGTACTGGTGAGCAGTTCTTC	CASSPKTGQGTGEQFF
TRBV10-3	14	TRBD1	-	TRBJ2-1	TGTGCCATCTCCGGGACAGGGAGCTACAATGAGCAGTTCTTC	CAISGTGSYNEQFF
TRBV25-1	16	TRBD2	-	TRBJ2-2	TGTGCCAGCAGTCACCTTGCGGGAGGGCCTGGCGGGGAGCTGTTTTTT	CASSHLAGGPGGELFF
TRBV7-2	13	-	-	TRBJ1-5	TGTGCCAGCAGCTTAGAGAGCAATCAGCCCCAGCATTTT	CASSLESNQPQHF
TRBV6-1	13	-	-	TRBJ2-1	TGTGCCAGCAGTGACCAGGAGTACAATGAGCAGTTCTTC	CASSDQEYNEQFF
TRBV6-1	13	-	once	TRBJ2-7	TGTGCCAGCAGTTGGGGGAGCTCCTACGAGCAGTACTTC	CASSWGSSYEQYF
TRBV2	13	TRBD1	once	TRBJ1-2	TGTGCCAGCAGCGCCGGGACAGCCTATGGCTACACCTTC	CASSAGTAYGYTF
TRBV30	11	-	once	TRBJ1-4	TGTGCCTGGAGTAATAATGAAAAACTGTTTTTT	CAWSNNEKLFF
TRBV28	15	-	many	TRBJ2-7	TGTGCCAGCAGTTCCCCGGACAGCCCCTCCTACGAGCAGTACTTC	CASSSPDSPSYEQYF
TRBV29-1	14	TRBD2	-	TRBJ2-1	TGCAGTAGTAGCCTAGCGGGAGGGGGCAATGAGCAGTTCTTC	CSSSLAGGGNEQFF
TRBV7-2	14	-	-	TRBJ2-3	TGTGCCAGCAGCTTTTCACATTCCACAGATACGCAGTATTTT	CASSFSHSTDTQYF
TRBV12-2	15	-	-	TRBJ2-1	TGTGCAAGTCGCTTAGCATCAGTGACCGCCAATGAGCAGTTCTTC	CASRLASVTANEQFF
TRBV9	16	-	-	TRBJ2-1	TGTGCCAGCAGCGTATTTAGCGGCGAATCGTACAATGAGCAGTTCTTC	CASSVFSGESYNEQFF
TRBV6-5	14	-	-	TRBJ1-3	TGTGCCAGCAGGAACCAGGGCTCTGGAAACACCATATATTTT	CASRNQGSGNTIYF
TRBV15	15	TRBD2	few	TRBJ2-1	TGTGCCACCAGCGGGCAGCGGGAGGGTTACAATGAGCAGTTCTTC	CATSGQREGYNEQFF
TRBV6-1	14	TRBD1	-	TRBJ1-1	TGTGCCAGCAGTGTTGACAGGGGGCAAGCTGAAGCTTTCTTT	CASSVDRGQAEAFF
TRBV5-4	15	TRBD1	-	TRBJ2-7	TGTGCCAGCAGAAAATCAACAGGGGGCGTCTCCGAGCAGTACTTC	CASRKSTGGVSEQYF
TRBV28	16	-	-	TRBJ2-3	TGTGCCAGCAGTTTTGAACTAGTCCAAAGCACAGATACGCAGTATTTT	CASSFELVQSTDTQYF
TRBV30	14	-	-	TRBJ2-1	TGTGCCTGGAGTGTACGGTCTGCTTACAATGAGCAGTTCTTC	CAWSVRSAYNEQFF
TRBV30	12	-	once	TRBJ2-7	TGTGCCTGGACTCAGGGGGGTTACGAGCAGTACTTC	CAWTQGGYEQYF
TRBV5-6	11	-	-	TRBJ2-7	TGTGCCAGCAGCTTTGCGGGCGAGCAGTACTTC	CASSFAGEQYF
TRBV2	13	-	-	TRBJ2-1	TGTGCCAGCAGTGCGGAATCCTACAATGAGCAGTTCTTC	CASSAESYNEQFF
TRBV2	15	TRBD1	-	TRBJ1-5	TGTGCCAGCAGTGAAAGAGGGGGCGGCAATCAGCCCCAGCATTTT	CASSERGGGNQPQHF
TRBV18	14	-	-	TRBJ2-3	TGTGCCAGCTCACCACCGAGGGAATCAGATACGCAGTATTTT	CASSPPRESDTQYF
TRBV6-5	13	-	-	TRBJ1-2	TGTGCCAGCAGACGGGACGGATCTTATGGCTACACCTTC	CASRRDGSYGYTF
TRBV4-1	19	-	-	TRBJ2-6	TGCGCCAGCAGCCCCCTCGGCCAAGGGACTCCCTCTGGGGCCAACGTCCTGACTTTC	CASSPLGQGTPSGANVLTF
TRBV9	17	TRBD2	few	TRBJ2-1	TGTGCCAGCAGCCCCCCCGGCGGGACTAGCGGCTACAATGAGCAGTTCTTC	CASSPPGGTSGYNEQFF
TRBV5-1	16	-	-	TRBJ2-2	TGCGCCAGCAGCTTGGGGTTCGGCTCAGGTCACGGGGAGCTGTTTTTT	CASSLGFGSGHGELFF
TRBV10-1	12	-	-	TRBJ2-2	TGCGCCAGCAGTTCCGGTGCCGGGGAGCTGTTTTTT	CASSSGAGELFF
TRBV28	16	TRBD1	-	TRBJ1-5	TGTGCCAGCAGTTTATGGGCAGGGACAGGGGGTCAGCCCCAGCATTTT	CASSLWAGTGGQPQHF
TRBV6-1	15	-	-	TRBJ1-2	TGTGCCAGCAGTGTCTCGCTTCCCCCCAACTATGGCTACACCTTC	CASSVSLPPNYGYTF
TRBV30	14	-	-	TRBJ2-4	TGTGCCTGGAGGAGCCGGCTAGCCAAAAACATTCAGTACTTC	CAWRSRLAKNIQYF
TRBV15	14	-	-	TRBJ2-5	TGTGCCACCAGCGAGAGGACGGGCGGCGAGACCCAGTACTTC	CATSERTGGETQYF
TRBV6-5	15	TRBD1	-	TRBJ2-1	TGTGCCAGCAGTTACGAACAGGGGGCCTACAATGAGCAGTTCTTC	CASSYEQGAYNEQFF
TRBV6-1	15	-	-	TRBJ1-5	TGTGCCAGCAGTGAAATGTCAACAGGCAAGTGGCGCCAGCATTTT	CASSEMSTGKWRQHF
TRBV2	13	-	once	TRBJ1-1	TGTGCCAGCGTTAGGGAGCGGCACACTGAAGCTTTCTTT	CASVRERHTEAFF
TRBV19	14	-	few	TRBJ2-1	TGTGCCAGTAGTATAGGAGTCAGGTGGGATGAGCAGTTCTTC	CASSIGVRWDEQFF
TRBV7-8	14	TRBD2	-	TRBJ2-1	TGTGCCAGCAGCCGGGACTACCGAGACAATGAGCAGTTCTTC	CASSRDYRDNEQFF
TRBV9	15	-	-	TRBJ2-5	TGTGCCAGCAGCGGGATAGCGGTAAATAAAGAGACCCAGTACTTC	CASSGIAVNKETQYF
TRBV19	16	TRBD1	-	TRBJ1-5	TGTGCCAGTAGTTTCGCGCTCTCAGGGGGCTATCAGCCCCAGCATTTT	CASSFALSGGYQPQHF
TRBV4-1	15	-	once	TRBJ2-5	TGCGCCAGCAGCCAAGATGGGGCCAGGGAAAAGACCCAGTACTTC	CASSQDGAREKTQYF
TRBV29-1	14	-	-	TRBJ1-1	TGCAGCGTTGAAATTGGGTCTACGAACACTGAAGCTTTCTTT	CSVEIGSTNTEAFF
TRBV4-1	17	-	-	TRBJ1-4	TGCGCCAGCAGCCAAGATGGGTCACGGACAACTAATGAAAAACTGTTTTTT	CASSQDGSRTTNEKLFF
TRBV4-1	16	-	-	TRBJ2-2	TGCGCCAGCAGCCAAGAACCGGGACAGAACACCGGGGAGCTGTTTTTT	CASSQEPGQNTGELFF
TRBV29-1	15	-	-	TRBJ2-5	TGCAGCGTTGAAGGGACGGAGGGCCCCCAAGAGACCCAGTACTTC	CSVEGTEGPQETQYF
TRBV7-3	17	TRBD1	once	TRBJ2-6	TGTGCCAGCAGCTTCCGGACAGGGTGGGCTGGGGCCAACGTCCTGACTTTC	CASSFRTGWAGANVLTF
TRBV30	15	-	-	TRBJ1-1	TGTGCCTGGAGTGGAGGGGGGGGCCTAGTCGCTGAAGCTTTCTTT	CAWSGGGGLVAEAFF
TRBV5-4	15	-	-	TRBJ1-1	TGCGCCAGCAGCTTCGGGGGGCCGAAGGGTACTGAAGCTTTCTTT	CASSFGGPKGTEAFF
TRBV29-1	12	-	-	TRBJ2-3	TGCAGCGTTGACTGGGTCGCAGATACGCAGTATTTT	CSVDWVADTQYF
TRBV28	13	-	-	TRBJ1-5	TGTGCCAGCAGTTTTCAGGGGAGCCAGCCCCAGCATTTT	CASSFQGSQPQHF
TRBV4-2	13	-	-	TRBJ2-1	TGTGCCAGCAGCCAAGATTTGTCCGAGGAGCAGTTCTTC	CASSQDLSEEQFF
TRBV5-1	15	-	-	TRBJ1-1	TGCGCCAGCAGCCCCCGGGCAGGGAGGGACACTGAAGCTTTCTTT	CASSPRAGRDTEAFF
TRBV28	10	-	-	TRBJ2-1	TGTGCCAGCAGTTTCGTCGAGCAGTTCTTC	CASSFVEQFF
TRBV2	13	TRBD1	-	TRBJ2-7	TGTGCCAGTATACAGGACAGGGGTGGGGAGCAGTACTTC	CASIQDRGGEQYF
TRBV6-5	15	-	-	TRBJ1-2	TGTGCCAGCCCCCCTCGCGAGGGGCTCTGCTATGGCTACACCTTC	CASPPREGLCYGYTF
TRBV7-6	14	-	-	TRBJ1-3	TGTGCCAGCAGCTATACGTCCAGGGTTGACACCATATATTTT	CASSYTSRVDTIYF
TRBV11-2	16	TRBD1	-	TRBJ1-1	TGTGCCAGCAGCTTAGACGTTGTACAGGGGTTCACTGAAGCTTTCTTT	CASSLDVVQGFTEAFF